This T cell receptor (beta chain) was profiled in a study of blood T cell repertoires in COVID-19. The overall study: The study drew acute and convalescent COVID-19 samples from the United States, Italy and Spain. Sample material is recorded as cDNA or gDNA derived from T cells, B-cell-depleted T cells, or PBMCs.

The protocol was immunoSEQ multiplex PCR, while the TCRdb copy is restricted to in-frame clones and leaves out a portion. In the table there are about 240,000 clones, about four fifths of which are singletons. The germline V gene has CDR1 SGHRS and CDR2 YFSETQ. V shed 4 bases and J 2 bases; nucleotides not matched to a gene: 8. This CDR3 has 16 amino acids. The specimen sequenced was peripheral blood. The clonotype comes from a young woman with acute or convalescent COVID-19. The chain joins TRBV5-1 to TRBJ2-3, with 9 nucleotides matching TRBD1. The DNA for the CDR3 is TGCGCCAGCAGCCCGGGACAGGGTTCGGTCACAGATACGCAGTATTTT. Protein sequence: CASSPGQGSVTDTQYF. Full variable domain (remainder filled in from reference TRBV5-1 and TRBJ2-3): KAGVTQTPRYLIKTRGQQVTLSCSPISGHRSVSWYQQTPGQGLQFLFEYFSETQRNKGNFPGRFSGRQFSNSRSEMNVSTLELGDSALYLCASSPGQGSVTDTQYFGPGTRLTVL.